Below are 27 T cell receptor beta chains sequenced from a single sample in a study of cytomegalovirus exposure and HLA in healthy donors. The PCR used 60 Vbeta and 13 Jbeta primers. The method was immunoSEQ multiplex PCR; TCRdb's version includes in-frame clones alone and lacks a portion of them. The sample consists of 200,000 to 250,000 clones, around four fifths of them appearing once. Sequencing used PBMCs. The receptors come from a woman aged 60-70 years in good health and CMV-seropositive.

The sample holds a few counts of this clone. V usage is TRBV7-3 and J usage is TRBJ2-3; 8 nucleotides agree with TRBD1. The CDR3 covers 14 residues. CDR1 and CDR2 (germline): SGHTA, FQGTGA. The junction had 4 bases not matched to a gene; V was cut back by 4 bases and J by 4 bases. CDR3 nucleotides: TGTGCCAGCAGCTCGACAGGGGTTGCAGATACGCAGTATTTT. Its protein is CASSSTGVADTQYF.

Here the CDR3 DNA reads TGCGCCAGCAGCCAAGGGGGGCTAGCGGCGTTGCGGGATGAGCAGTTCTTC. Protein: CASSQGGLAALRDEQFF. The chain employs TRBV4-1 and TRBJ2-1; maybe TRBD2 (7 bases). The CDR3 sequence is 17 residues long. Looked up from germline, CDR1 is MGHRA and CDR2 is YSYEKL. With 1 base removed from V and 8 bases from J, the gap between germline ends came to 21 bases.

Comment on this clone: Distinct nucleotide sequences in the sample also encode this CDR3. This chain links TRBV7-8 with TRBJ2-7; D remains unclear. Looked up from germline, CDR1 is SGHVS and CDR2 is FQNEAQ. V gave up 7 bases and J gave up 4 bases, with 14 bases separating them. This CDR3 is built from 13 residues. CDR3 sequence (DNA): TGTGCCAGCAAGCCAGAGCAGGCATACGAGCAGTACTTC. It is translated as CASKPEQAYEQYF.

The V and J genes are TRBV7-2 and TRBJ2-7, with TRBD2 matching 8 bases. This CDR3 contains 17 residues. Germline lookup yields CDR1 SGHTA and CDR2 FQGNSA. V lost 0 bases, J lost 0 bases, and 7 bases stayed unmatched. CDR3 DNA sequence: TGTGCCAGCAGCTTAGCTTCGGCGGGAGGCCTCTCCTACGAGCAGTACTTC. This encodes CASSLASAGGLSYEQYF.

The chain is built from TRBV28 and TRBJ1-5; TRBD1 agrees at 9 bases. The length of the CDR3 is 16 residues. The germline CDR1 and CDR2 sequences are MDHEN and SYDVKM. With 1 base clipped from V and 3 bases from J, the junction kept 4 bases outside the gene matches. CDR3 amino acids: CASSLYWTGVNQPQHF. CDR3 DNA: TGTGCCAGCAGTTTATATTGGACAGGGGTCAATCAGCCCCAGCATTTT.

In DNA form, the CDR3 reads TGTGCCAGCAGTCCCCAGGGACATGCCCGCTATGGCTACACCTTC. This translates into CASSPQGHARYGYTF. The chain joins TRBV27 to TRBJ1-2; D is perhaps TRBD1 (6 bases). V shed 5 bases and J shed 4 bases, with 17 bases lying between them. CDR1 MNHEY and CDR2 SMNVEV come from the germline V gene (reference sequence). This CDR3 is 15 amino acids long.

The CDR3: CASSESQGGGYTF. DNA for the CDR3: TGTGCCAGCAGTGAAAGTCAGGGAGGAGGCTACACCTTC. The rearrangement links TRBV6-1 to TRBJ1-2, with D perhaps TRBD1 (5 bases). V was clipped by 2 bases and J by 8 bases, with 12 bases between them. The CDR3 sequence is 13 residues long. Germline loops: CDR1 MNHNS, CDR2 SASEGT.

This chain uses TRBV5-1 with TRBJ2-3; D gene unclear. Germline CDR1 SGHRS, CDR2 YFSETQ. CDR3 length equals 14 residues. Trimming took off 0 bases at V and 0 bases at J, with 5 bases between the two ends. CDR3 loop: CASSLGDSTDTQYF. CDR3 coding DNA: TGCGCCAGCAGCTTGGGCGATAGCACAGATACGCAGTATTTT.

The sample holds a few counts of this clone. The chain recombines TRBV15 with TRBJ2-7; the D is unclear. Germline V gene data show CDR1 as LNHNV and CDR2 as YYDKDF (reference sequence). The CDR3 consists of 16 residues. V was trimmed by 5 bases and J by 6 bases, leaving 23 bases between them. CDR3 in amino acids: CATSVRGTGLKSEQYF. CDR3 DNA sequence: TGTGCCACCAGCGTGAGAGGTACCGGCCTCAAAAGCGAGCAGTACTTC. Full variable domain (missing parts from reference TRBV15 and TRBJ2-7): DAMVIQNPRYQVTQFGKPVTLSCSQTLNHNVMYWYQQKSSQAPKLLFHYYDKDFNNEADTPDNFQSRRPNTSFCFLDIRSPGLGDTAMYLCATSVRGTGLKSEQYFGPGTRLTVT.

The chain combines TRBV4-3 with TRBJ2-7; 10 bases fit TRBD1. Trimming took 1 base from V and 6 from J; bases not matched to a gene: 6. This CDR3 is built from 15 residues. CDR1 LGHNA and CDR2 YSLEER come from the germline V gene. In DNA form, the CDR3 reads TGCGCCAGCAGCCAAGTAGGGACAGGGGTAATCGAGCAGTACTTC. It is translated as CASSQVGTGVIEQYF.

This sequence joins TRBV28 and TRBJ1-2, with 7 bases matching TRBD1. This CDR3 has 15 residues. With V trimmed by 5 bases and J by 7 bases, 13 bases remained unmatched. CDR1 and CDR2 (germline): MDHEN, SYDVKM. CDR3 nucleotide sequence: TGTGCCAGCAGTCCTGGCCAGGGGGGTTTCTCTGGCTACACCTTC. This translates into CASSPGQGGFSGYTF.

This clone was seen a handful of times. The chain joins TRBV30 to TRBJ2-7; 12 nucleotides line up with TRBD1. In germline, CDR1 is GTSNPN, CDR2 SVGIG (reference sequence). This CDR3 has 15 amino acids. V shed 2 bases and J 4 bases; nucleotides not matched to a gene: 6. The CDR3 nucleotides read TGTGCCTGGAGTCCCCCGGGACAGGGGGCTTACGAGCAGTACTTC. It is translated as CAWSPPGQGAYEQYF.

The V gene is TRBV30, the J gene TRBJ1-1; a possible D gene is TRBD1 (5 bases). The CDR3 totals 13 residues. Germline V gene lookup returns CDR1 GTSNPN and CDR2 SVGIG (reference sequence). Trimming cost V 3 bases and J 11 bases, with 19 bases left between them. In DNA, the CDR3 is TGTGCCTGGAGCCTACAAGGGGCAGGGTTGGCTTTCTTT. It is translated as CAWSLQGAGLAFF.

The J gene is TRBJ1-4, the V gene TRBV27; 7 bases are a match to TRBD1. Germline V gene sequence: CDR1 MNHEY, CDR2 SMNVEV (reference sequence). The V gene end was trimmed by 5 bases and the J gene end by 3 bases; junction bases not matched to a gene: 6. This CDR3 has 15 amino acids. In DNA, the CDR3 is TGTGCCAGCAGTCCCAGGGGACAGCCTAATGAAAAACTGTTTTTT. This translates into CASSPRGQPNEKLFF.

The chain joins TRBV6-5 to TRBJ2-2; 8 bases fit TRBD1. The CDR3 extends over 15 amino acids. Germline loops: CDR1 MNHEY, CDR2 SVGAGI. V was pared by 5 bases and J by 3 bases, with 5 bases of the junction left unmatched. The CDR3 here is CASSRQGWDTGELFF. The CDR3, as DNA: TGTGCCAGCAGTCGACAGGGGTGGGACACCGGGGAGCTGTTTTTT.

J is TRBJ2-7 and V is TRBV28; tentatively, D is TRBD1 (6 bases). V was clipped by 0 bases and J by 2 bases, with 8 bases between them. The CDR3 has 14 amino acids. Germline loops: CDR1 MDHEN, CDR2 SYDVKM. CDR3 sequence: CASSLWGATYEQYF. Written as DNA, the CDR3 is TGTGCCAGCAGTTTATGGGGGGCCACCTACGAGCAGTACTTC. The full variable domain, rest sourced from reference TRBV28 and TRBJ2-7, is DVKVTQSSRYLVKRTGEKVFLECVQDMDHENMFWYRQDPGLGLRLIYFSYDVKMKEKGDIPEGYSVSREKKERFSLILESASTNQTSMYLCASSLWGATYEQYFGPGTRLTVT.

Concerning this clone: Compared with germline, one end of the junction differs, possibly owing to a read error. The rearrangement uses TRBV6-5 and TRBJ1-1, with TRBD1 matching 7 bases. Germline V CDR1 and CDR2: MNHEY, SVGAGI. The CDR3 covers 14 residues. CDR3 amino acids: CASSLTRDSPLGIF. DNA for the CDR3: TGTGCCAGCAGTCTCACTCGGGACAGCCCGCTAGGAATCTTT.

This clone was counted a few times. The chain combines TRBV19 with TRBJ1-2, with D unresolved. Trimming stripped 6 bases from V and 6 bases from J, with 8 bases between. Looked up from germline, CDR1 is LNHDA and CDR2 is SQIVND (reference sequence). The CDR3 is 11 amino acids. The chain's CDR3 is CASRRGDGYTF. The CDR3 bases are TGTGCCAGTAGACGGGGAGATGGCTACACCTTC.

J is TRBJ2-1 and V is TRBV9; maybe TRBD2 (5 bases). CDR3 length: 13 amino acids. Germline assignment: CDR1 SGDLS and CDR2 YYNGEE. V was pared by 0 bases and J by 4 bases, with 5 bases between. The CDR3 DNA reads TGTGCCAGCAGCGTAGGGGAGTACAATGAGCAGTTCTTC. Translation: CASSVGEYNEQFF.

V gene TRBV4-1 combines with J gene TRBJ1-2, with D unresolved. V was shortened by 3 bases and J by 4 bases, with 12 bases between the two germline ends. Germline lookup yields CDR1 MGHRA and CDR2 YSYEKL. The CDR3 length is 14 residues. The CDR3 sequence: CASSQAVLAYGYTF. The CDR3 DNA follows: TGCGCCAGCAGCCAGGCGGTCTTAGCCTATGGCTACACCTTC.

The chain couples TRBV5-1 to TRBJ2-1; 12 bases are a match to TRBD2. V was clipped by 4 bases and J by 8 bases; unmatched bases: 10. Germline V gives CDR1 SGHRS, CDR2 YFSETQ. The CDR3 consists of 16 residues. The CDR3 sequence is CASSTGSSGGAYEQFF. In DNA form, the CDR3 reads TGCGCCAGCAGCACAGGCTCTAGCGGGGGGGCCTATGAGCAGTTCTTC.

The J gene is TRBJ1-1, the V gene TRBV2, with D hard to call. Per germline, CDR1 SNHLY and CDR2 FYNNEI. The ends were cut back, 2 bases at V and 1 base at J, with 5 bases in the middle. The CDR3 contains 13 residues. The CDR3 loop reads CASSESRNTEAFF. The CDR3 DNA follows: TGTGCCAGCAGTGAAAGCCGGAACACTGAAGCTTTCTTT.

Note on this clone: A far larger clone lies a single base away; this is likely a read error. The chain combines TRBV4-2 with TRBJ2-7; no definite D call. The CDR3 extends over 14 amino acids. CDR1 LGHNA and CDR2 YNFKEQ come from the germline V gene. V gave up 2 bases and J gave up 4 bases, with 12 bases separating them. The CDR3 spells CASSQKETVYEQYF. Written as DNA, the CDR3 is TGTGCCAGCAGCCAAAAGGAGACGGTTTACGAGCAGTACTTC.

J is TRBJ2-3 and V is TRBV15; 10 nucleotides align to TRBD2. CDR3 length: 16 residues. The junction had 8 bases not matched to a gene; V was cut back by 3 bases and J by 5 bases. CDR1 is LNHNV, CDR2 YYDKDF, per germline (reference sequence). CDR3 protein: CATSRVGLAVGDTQYF. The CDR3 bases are TGTGCCACCAGCAGGGTCGGACTAGCGGTGGGAGATACGCAGTATTTT.

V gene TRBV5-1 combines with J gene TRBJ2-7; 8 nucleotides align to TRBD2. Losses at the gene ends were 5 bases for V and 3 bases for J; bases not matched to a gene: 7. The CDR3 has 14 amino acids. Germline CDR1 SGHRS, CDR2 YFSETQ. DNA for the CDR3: TGCGCCAGCAGACAGACTAGCGATTTCTACGAGCAGTACTTC. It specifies CASRQTSDFYEQYF.

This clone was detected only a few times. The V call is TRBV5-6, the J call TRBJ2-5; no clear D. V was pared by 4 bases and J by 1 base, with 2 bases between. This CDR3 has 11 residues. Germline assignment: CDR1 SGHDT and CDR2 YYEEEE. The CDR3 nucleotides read TGTGCCAGCAGCCTCCAAGAGACCCAGTACTTC. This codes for CASSLQETQYF.

CDR3 nucleotide sequence: TGTGCCAGCAGCTCCCATACGGGAGGGAGCACAGATACGCAGTATTTT. It translates to CASSSHTGGSTDTQYF. V is TRBV5-4 and J is TRBJ2-3, with 8 bases fitting TRBD2. This CDR3 spans 16 amino acids. CDR1 is SGHNT, CDR2 YYREEE, per germline (reference sequence). V lost 3 bases and J lost 0; bases outside the gene matches: 6.